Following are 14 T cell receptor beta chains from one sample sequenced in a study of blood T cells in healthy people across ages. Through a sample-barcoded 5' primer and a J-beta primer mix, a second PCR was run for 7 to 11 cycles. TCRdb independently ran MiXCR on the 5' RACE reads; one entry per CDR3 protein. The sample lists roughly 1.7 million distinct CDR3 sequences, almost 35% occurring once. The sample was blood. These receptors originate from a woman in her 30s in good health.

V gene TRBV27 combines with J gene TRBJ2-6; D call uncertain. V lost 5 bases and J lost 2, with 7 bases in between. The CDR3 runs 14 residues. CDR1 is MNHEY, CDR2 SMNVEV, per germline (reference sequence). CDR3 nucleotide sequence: TGTGCCAGCAGTCGCCAACCTGGGGCCAACGTCCTGACTTTC. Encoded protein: CASSRQPGANVLTF.

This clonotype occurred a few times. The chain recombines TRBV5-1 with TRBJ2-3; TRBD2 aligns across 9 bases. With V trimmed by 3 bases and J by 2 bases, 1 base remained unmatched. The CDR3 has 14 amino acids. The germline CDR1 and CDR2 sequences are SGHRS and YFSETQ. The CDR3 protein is CASSSSGNTDTQYF. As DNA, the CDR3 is TGCGCCAGCAGCTCTAGCGGGAACACAGATACGCAGTATTTT.

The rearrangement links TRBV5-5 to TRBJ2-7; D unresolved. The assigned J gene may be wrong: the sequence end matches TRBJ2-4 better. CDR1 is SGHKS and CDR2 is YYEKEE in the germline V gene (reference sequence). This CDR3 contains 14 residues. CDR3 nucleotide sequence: TGTGCCAGCAGCTTGTCGGATAGCTTCGACATTCAGTACTTC. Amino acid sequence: CASSLSDSFDIQYF.

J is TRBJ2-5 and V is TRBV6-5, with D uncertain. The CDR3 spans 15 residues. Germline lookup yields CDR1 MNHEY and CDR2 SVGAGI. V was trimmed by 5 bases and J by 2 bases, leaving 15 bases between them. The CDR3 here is CASSMNSGRQETQYF. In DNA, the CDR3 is TGTGCCAGCAGTATGAACTCCGGGCGACAAGAGACCCAGTACTTC.

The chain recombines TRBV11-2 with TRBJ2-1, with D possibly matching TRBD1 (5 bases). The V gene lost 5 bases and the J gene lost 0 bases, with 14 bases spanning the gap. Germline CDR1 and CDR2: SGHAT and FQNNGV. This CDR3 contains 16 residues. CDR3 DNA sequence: TGTGCCAGCAGCCGGACGACGGACAACTCCTACAATGAGCAGTTCTTC. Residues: CASSRTTDNSYNEQFF.

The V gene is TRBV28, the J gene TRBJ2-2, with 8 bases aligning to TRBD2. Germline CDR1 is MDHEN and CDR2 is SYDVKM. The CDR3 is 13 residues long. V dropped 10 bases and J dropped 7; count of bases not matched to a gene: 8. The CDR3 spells CAIISGSGGELFF. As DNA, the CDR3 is TGTGCCATCATAAGCGGGAGCGGCGGGGAGCTGTTTTTT.

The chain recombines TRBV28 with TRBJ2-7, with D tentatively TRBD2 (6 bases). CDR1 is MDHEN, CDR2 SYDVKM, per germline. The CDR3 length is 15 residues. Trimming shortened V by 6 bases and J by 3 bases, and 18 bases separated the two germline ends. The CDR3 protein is CASSPGRRTIYEQYF. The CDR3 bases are TGTGCCAGCAGCCCCGGGAGAAGGACGATCTACGAGCAGTACTTC.

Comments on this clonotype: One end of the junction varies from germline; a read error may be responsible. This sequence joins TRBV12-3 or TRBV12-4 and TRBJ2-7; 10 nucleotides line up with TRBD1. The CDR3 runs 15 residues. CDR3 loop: CASSLNRDRGYGQYF. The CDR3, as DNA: TGTGCCAGCAGCCTAAATCGGGACAGGGGCTACGGGCAGTACTTC.

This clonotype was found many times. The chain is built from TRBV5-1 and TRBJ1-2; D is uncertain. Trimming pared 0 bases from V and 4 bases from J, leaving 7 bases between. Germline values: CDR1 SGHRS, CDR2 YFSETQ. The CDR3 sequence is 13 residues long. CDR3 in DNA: TGCGCCAGCAGCTTGGGCAGCTTCTATGGCTACACCTTC. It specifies CASSLGSFYGYTF.

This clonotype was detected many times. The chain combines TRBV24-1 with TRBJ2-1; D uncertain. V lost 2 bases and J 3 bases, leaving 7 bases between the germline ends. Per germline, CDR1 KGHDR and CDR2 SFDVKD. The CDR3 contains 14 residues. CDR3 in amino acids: CATSDSLDYNEQFF. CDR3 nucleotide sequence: TGTGCCACCAGTGATTCTCTTGACTACAATGAGCAGTTCTTC.

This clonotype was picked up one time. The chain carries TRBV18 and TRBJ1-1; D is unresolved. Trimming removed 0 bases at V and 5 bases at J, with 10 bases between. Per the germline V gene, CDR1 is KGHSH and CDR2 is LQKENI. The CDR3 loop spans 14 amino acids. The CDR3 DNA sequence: TGTGCCAGCTCACCACCGGAGGTTTTGACTGAAGCTTTCTTT. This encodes CASSPPEVLTEAFF.

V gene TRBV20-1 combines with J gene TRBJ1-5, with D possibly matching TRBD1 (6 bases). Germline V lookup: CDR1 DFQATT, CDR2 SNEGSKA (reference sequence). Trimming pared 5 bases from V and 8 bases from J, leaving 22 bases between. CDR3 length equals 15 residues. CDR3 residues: CSAPEGGTAREPQHF. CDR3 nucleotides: TGCAGTGCTCCAGAGGGGGGGACGGCTAGAGAGCCCCAGCATTTT.

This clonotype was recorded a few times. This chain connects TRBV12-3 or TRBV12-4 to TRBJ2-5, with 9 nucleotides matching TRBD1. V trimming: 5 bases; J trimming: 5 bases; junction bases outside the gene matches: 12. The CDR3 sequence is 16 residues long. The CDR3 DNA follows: TGTGCCAGCAGTCCCCGACAGGGGGACTTGGTGGAGACCCAGTACTTC. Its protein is CASSPRQGDLVETQYF.

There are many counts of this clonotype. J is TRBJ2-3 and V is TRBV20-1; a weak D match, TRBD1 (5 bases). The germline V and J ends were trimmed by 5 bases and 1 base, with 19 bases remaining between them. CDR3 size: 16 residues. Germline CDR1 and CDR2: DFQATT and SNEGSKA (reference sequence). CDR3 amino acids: CSASSTQVTGTDTQYF. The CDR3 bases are TGCAGTGCTTCCAGTACACAGGTGACGGGCACAGATACGCAGTATTTT.